This entry describes one T cell receptor (beta chain). The sample carries other DNA sequences with the same CDR3. The sample originates from a study of shared clonotypes between healthy human individuals. Only CD45RO-negative cells positively selected for CCR7 counted as naive CD8 cells, so terminally differentiated effector memory CD45RA+ cells were excluded. The CDR3 runs 11 residues. The germline CDR1 and CDR2 sequences are SGHRS and YFSETQ. V lost 4 bases, J lost 8 bases, and 6 bases lay in between. Repertoires were generated with immunoSEQ multiplex PCR, while TCRdb's copy carries only in-frame clones and drops some. The table records about 1,800,000 clones, just under 95% of them present only once.

This TCR came from a young man in good health. The sequencing sample was made of naive CD8+ T cells sorted from blood. The rearrangement joins TRBV5-1 to TRBJ2-2; D unclear. This CDR3 reads CASSPGGELFF. CDR3 sequence (DNA): TGCGCCAGCAGCCCTGGTGGGGAGCTGTTTTTT.